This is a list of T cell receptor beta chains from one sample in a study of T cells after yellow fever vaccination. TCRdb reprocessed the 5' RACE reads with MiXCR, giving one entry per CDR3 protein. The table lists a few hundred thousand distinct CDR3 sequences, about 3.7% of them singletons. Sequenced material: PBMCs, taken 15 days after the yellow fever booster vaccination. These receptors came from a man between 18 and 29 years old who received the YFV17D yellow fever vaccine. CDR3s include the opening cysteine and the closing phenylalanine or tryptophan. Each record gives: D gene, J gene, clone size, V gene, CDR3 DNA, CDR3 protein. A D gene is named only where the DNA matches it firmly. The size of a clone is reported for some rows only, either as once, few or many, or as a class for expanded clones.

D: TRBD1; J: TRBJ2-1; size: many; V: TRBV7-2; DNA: TGTGCCAGCAGCTTGGGGGACAGGGATTTCGATGAGCAGTTCTTC; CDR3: CASSLGDRDFDEQFF
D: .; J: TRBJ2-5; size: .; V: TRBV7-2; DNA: TGTGCCAGCAGCTGGTCCCTACAAGAGACCCAGTACTTC; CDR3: CASSWSLQETQYF
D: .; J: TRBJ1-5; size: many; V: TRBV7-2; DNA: TGTGCCAGCAGCTCTAATACGTGGTATAGCAATCAGCCCCAGCATTTT; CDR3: CASSSNTWYSNQPQHF
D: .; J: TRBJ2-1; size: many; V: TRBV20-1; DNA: TGCAGTGCCGACGTTGTAGGGGTCTACAATGAGCAGTTCTTC; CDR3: CSADVVGVYNEQFF
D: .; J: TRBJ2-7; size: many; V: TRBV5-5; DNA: TGTGCCAGCAGCTTGTTTCTGGACTTCTTCTACGAGCAGTACTTC; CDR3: CASSLFLDFFYEQYF
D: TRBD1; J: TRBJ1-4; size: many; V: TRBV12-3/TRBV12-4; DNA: TGTGCCAGCAGTCGTACAGGGGGCGCGTTTAACGAAAAACTGTTTTTT; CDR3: CASSRTGGAFNEKLFF
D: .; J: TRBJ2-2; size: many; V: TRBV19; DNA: TGTGCCAGTAGTATACAGGGGAGCAGCACCGGGGAGCTGTTTTTT; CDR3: CASSIQGSSTGELFF
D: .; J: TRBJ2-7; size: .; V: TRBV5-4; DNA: TGTGCCAGCAGCTTCCCAGAGTCCTACGAGCAGTACTTC; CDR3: CASSFPESYEQYF
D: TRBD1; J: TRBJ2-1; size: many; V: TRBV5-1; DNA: TGCGCCAGCAGACCACAGGGGTTTTTGGGCAATGAGCAGTTCTTC; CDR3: CASRPQGFLGNEQFF
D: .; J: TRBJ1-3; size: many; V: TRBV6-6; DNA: TGTGCCAGCAGTCAGGGACCAGGAGGGGGAAACACCATATATTTT; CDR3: CASSQGPGGGNTIYF
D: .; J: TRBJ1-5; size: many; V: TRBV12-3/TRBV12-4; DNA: TGTGCCAGCAGTTTAAATCCGCCCGGGACGCAGCATTTT; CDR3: CASSLNPPGTQHF
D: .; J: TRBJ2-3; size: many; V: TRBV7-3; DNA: TGTGCCAGCAGCTTATATCCTCTCCGGGGGAGCACAGATACGCAGTATTTT; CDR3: CASSLYPLRGSTDTQYF
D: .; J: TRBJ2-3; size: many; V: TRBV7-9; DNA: TGTGCCAGCAGCCCCTCGACTTTTTTAGATACGCAGTATTTT; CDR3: CASSPSTFLDTQYF
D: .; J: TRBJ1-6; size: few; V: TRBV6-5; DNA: TGTGCCAGCAGTCCAGCCGGGGCTCTAAGGTCCTATAATTCACCCCTCCACTTT; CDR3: CASSPAGALRSYNSPLHF
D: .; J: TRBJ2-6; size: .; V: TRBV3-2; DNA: TGTGCCAGCAGCCTCGGGACAGGGGACTCTGGGGCCAACGTCCTGACTTTC; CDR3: CASSLGTGDSGANVLTF
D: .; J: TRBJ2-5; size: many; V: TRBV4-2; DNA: TGTGCCAGCAGCCAAACACTAGGCGGGGTTCAAGAGACCCAGTACTTC; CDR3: CASSQTLGGVQETQYF
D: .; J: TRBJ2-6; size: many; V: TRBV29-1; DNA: TGCAGCGTTGGGCTAGCGCTCTCTGGGGCCAACGTCCTGACTTTC; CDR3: CSVGLALSGANVLTF
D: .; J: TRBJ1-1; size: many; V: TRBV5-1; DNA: TGCGCCAGCAGCTTGGATGGACAGAAGAACACTGAAGCTTTCTTT; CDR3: CASSLDGQKNTEAFF
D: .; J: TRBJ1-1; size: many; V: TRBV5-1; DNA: TGCGCCAGCAGCCCAGACGCGGGACAAAACACTGAAGCTTTCTTT; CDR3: CASSPDAGQNTEAFF
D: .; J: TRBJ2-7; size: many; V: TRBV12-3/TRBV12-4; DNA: TGTGCCAGCACTCTTCAATCCGGGACACCCATCTTC; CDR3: CASTLQSGTPIF
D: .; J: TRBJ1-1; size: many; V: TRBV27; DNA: TGTGCCAGCAGTCATGCCCAACGCACTGAAGCTTTCTTT; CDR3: CASSHAQRTEAFF
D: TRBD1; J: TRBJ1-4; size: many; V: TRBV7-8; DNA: TGTGCCAGCAGCCGACTGGGGACAGGGAGTGAAAAACTGTTTTTT; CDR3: CASSRLGTGSEKLFF